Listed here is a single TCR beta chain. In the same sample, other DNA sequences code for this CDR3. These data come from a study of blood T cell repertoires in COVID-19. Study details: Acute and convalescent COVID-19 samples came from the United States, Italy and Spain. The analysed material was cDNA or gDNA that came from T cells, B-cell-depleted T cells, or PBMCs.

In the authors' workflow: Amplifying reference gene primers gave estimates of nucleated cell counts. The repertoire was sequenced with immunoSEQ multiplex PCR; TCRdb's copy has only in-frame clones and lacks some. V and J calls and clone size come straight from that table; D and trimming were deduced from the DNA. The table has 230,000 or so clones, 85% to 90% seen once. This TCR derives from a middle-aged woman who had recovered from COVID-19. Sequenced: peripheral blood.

As DNA, the CDR3 is TGTGCCAGCAGTTTGAGGTCCGATCAGCCCCAGCATTTT. Its protein is CASSLRSDQPQHF. The chain links TRBV28 to TRBJ1-5, with no clear D. Germline assignment: CDR1 MDHEN and CDR2 SYDVKM. This CDR3 has 13 amino acids. V was cut by 3 bases and J by 5 bases, with 8 bases left in between.